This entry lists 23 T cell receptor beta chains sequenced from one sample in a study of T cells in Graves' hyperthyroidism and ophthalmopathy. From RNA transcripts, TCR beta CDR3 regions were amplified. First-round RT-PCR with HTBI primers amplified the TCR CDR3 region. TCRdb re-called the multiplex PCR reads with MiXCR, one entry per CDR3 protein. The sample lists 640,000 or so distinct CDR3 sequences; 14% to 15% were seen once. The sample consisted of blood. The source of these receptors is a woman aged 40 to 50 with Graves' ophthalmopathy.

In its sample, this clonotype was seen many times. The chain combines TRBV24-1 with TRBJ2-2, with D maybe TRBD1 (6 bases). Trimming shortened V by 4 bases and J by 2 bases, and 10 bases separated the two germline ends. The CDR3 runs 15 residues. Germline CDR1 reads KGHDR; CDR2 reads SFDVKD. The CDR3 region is CATSEGAGNTGELFF. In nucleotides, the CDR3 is TGTGCCACCAGTGAGGGGGCGGGTAACACCGGGGAGCTGTTTTTT.

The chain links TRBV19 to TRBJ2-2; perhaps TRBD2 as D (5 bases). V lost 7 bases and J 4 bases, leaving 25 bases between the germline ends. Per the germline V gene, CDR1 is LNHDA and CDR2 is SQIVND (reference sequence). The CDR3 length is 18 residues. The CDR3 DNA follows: TGTGCCAGTACCCCCGCGCGAGGGCGGACCTTTGGCACCGGGGAGCTGTTTTTT. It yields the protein CASTPARGRTFGTGELFF. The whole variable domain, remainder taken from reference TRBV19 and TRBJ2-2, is DGGITQSPKYLFRKEGQNVTLSCEQNLNHDAMYWYRQDPGQGLRLIYYSQIVNDFQKGDIAEGYSVSREKKESFPLTVTSAQKNPTAFYLCASTPARGRTFGTGELFFGEGSRLTVL.

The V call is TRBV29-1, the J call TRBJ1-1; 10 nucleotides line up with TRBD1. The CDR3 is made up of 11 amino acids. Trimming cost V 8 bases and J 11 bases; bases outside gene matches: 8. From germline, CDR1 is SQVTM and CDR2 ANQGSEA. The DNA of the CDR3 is TGCAGCACCGCCGGGACAGGGGACGCTTTCTTT. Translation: CSTAGTGDAFF.

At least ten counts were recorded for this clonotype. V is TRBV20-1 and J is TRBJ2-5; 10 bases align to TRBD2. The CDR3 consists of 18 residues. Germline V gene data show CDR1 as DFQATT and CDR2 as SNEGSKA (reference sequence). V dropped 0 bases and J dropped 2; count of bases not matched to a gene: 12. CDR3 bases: TGCAGTGCTAGAGATATGGTCCCGACTAGCGGGCAACAAGAGACCCAGTACTTC. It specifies CSARDMVPTSGQQETQYF.

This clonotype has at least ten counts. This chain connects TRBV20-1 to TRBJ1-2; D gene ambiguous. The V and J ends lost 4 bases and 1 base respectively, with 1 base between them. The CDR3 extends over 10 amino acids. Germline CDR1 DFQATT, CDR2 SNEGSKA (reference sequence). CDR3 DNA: TGCAGTGCTAATAACTATGGCTACACCTTC. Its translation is CSANNYGYTF.

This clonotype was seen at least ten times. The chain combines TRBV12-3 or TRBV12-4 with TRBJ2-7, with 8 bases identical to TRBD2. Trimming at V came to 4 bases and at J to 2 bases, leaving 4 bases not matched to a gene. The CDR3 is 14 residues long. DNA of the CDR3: TGTGCCAGCAGTTCCCGGGAGGGGGCCTACGAGCAGTACTTC. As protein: CASSSREGAYEQYF.

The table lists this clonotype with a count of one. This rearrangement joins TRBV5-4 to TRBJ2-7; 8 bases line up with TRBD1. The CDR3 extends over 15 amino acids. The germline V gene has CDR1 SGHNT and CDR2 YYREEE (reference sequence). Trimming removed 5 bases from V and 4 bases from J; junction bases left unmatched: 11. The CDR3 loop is CASSFQRTGRYEQYF. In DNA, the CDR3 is TGTGCCAGCAGTTTTCAAAGGACAGGGCGGTACGAGCAGTACTTC.

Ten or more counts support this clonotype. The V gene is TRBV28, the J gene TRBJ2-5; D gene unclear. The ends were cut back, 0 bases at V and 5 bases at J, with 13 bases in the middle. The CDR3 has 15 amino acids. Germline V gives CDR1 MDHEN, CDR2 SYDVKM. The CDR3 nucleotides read TGTGCCAGCAGTTTATGGGCTGTGAAGTTGGAGACCCAGTACTTC. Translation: CASSLWAVKLETQYF. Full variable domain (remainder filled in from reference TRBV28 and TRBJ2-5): DVKVTQSSRYLVKRTGEKVFLECVQDMDHENMFWYRQDPGLGLRLIYFSYDVKMKEKGDIPEGYSVSREKKERFSLILESASTNQTSMYLCASSLWAVKLETQYFGPGTRLLVL.

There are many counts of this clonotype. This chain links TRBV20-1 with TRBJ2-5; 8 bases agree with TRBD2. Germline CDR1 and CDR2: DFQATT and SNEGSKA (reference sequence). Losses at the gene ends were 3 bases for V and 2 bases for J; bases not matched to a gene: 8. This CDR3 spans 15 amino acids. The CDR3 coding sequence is TGCAGTGCTAGTCCACCCGGGACTAGGCAAGAGACCCAGTACTTC. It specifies CSASPPGTRQETQYF.

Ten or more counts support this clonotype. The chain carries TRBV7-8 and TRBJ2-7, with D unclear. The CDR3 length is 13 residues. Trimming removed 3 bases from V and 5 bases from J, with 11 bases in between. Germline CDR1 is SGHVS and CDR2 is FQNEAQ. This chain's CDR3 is CASSLVSLHEQYF. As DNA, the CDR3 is TGTGCCAGCAGCTTGGTCAGCCTCCACGAGCAGTACTTC.

The CDR3 DNA is TGTGCCACCAGCAGAGGAATGACAGGGAGTGGTGCCGACACTGAAGCTTTCTTT. It encodes CATSRGMTGSGADTEAFF. The chain combines TRBV15 with TRBJ1-1; 7 bases map to TRBD1. There are 18 residues in the CDR3. CDR1 is LNHNV, CDR2 YYDKDF, per germline (reference sequence). Trimming cost V 1 base and J 3 bases; bases outside gene matches: 14. The full variable domain, in which reference TRBV15 and TRBJ1-1 provide the parts outside the CDR3, is DAMVIQNPRYQVTQFGKPVTLSCSQTLNHNVMYWYQQKSSQAPKLLFHYYDKDFNNEADTPDNFQSRRPNTSFCFLDIRSPGLGDTAMYLCATSRGMTGSGADTEAFFGQGTRLTVV.

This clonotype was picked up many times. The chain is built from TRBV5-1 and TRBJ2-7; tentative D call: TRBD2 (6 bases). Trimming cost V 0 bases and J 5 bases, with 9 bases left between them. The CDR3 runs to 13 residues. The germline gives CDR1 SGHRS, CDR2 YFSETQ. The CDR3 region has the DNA TGCGCCAGCAGCTTGGAGTGGAGGGACGAGCAGTACTTC. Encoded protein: CASSLEWRDEQYF.

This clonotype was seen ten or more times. The CDR3 coding sequence is TGCAGTGCTAGTGGGACAGGGATATTTGAGACCCAGTACTTC. Its translation is CSASGTGIFETQYF. V gene TRBV20-1 combines with J gene TRBJ2-5; 9 nucleotides match TRBD1. This CDR3 has 14 residues. Trimming took 3 bases from V and 5 from J; bases not matched to a gene: 7. Germline CDR1 and CDR2: DFQATT and SNEGSKA (reference sequence).

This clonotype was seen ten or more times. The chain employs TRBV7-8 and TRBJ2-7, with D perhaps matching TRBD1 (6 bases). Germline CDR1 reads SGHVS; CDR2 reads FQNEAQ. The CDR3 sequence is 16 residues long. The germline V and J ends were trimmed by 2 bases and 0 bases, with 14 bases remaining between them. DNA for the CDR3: TGTGCCAGCAGCTTAAGGGCCCAGGGGAGCTCCTACGAGCAGTACTTC. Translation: CASSLRAQGSSYEQYF.

The CDR3 spells CASSYSIAGIDTGELFF. The CDR3 DNA follows: TGTGCCAGCAGTTACTCGATAGCCGGGATCGACACCGGGGAGCTGTTTTTT. The V and J genes are TRBV6-5 and TRBJ2-2; possible D gene TRBD2, 5 bases. Trimming stripped 0 bases from V and 3 bases from J, with 14 bases between. Germline lookup yields CDR1 MNHEY and CDR2 SVGAGI. CDR3 size: 17 residues.

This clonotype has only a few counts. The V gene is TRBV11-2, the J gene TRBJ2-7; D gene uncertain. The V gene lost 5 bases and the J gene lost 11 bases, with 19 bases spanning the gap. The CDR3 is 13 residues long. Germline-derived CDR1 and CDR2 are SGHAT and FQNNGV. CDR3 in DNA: TGTGCCAGCAGCCAACCCGGTGTTAGCTGGGAGTACTTC. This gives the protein CASSQPGVSWEYF.

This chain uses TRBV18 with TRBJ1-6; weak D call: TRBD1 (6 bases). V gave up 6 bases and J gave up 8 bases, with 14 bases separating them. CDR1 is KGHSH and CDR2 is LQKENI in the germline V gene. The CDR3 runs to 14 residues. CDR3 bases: TGTGCCAGCTCGCCCGGGACACCTGATTCACCCCTCCACTTT. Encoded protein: CASSPGTPDSPLHF.

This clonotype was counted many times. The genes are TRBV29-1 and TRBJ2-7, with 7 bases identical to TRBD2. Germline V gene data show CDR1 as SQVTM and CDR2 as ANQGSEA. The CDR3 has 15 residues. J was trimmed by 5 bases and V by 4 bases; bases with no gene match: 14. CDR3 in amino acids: CSVGGTSAVGNEQYF. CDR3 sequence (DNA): TGCAGCGTTGGGGGCACTAGCGCGGTTGGAAACGAGCAGTACTTC.

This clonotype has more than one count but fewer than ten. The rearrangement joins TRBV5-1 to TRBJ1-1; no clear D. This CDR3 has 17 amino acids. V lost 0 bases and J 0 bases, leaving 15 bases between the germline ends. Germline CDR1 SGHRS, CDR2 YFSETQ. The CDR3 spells CASSLVPGNAMNTEAFF. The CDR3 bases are TGCGCCAGCAGCTTGGTTCCGGGAAATGCGATGAACACTGAAGCTTTCTTT.

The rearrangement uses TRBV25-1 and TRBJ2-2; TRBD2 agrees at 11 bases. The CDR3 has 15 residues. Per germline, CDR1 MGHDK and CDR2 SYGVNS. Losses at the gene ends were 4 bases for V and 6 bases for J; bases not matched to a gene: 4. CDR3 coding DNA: TGTGCCAGCAGTGTAGGGGGACTAGCGGCCGGGGAGCTGTTTTTT. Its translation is CASSVGGLAAGELFF.

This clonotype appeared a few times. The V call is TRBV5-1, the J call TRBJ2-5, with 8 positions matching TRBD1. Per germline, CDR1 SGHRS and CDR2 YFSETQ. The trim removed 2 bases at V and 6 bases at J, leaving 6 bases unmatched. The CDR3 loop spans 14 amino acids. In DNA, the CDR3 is TGCGCCAGCAGCTTTGGACAGGGCGGGCAGACCCAGTACTTC. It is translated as CASSFGQGGQTQYF.

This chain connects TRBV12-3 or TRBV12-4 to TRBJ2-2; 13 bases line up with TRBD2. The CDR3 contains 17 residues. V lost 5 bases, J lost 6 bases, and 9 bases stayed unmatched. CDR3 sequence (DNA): TGTGCCAGCAGTGCCTGGACTAGCGGGAGAAGGGCCGGGGAGCTGTTTTTT. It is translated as CASSAWTSGRRAGELFF.

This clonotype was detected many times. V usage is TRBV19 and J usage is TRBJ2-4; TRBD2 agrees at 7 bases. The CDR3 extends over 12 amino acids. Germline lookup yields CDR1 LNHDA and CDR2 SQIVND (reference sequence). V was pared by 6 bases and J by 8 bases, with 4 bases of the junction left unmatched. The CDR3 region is CASRAGSDIQYF. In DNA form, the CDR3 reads TGTGCCAGTAGAGCGGGGAGCGACATTCAGTACTTC.